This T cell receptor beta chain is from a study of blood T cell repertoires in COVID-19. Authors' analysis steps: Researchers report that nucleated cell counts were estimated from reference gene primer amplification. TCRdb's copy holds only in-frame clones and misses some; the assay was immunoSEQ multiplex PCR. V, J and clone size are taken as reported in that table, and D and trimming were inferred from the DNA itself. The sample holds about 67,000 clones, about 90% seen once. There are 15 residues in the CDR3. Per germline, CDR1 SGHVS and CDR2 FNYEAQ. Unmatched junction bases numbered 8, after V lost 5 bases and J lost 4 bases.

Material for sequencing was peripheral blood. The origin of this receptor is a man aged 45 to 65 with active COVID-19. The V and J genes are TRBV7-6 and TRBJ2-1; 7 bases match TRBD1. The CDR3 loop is CASSPQGTAYNEQFF. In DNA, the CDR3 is TGTGCCAGCAGCCCCCAGGGGACAGCTTACAATGAGCAGTTCTTC.